This is a list of T cell receptor beta chains from one sample in a study of tumor-infiltrating lymphocytes in localized non-small cell lung cancer. Here immunoSEQ multiplex PCR was the method, and the copy in TCRdb shows in-frame clones only, minus some. This table holds around 10,000 clones, around three fifths found once. Sequences were obtained from uninvolved lung tissue not adjacent to the tumor. The receptors shown here come from a human donor with non-small cell lung cancer. The CDR3 runs from the conserved cysteine through the conserved F or W. D genes are given only for firm matches. Some rows have no size entry. The others give once, few or many, or a class for an expanded clone.

abundance | d_gene | j_gene | v_gene | CDR3nt | CDR3aa
. | . | TRBJ1-6 | TRBV27 | TGTGCCAGCAGCCGGGGGGGGTCTCCCAATTCACCCCTCCACTTT | CASSRGGSPNSPLHF
. | TRBD1 | TRBJ2-3 | TRBV28 | TGTGCCAGCAGTCTCCGGACAGGGGGCGCAGATACGCAGTATTTT | CASSLRTGGADTQYF
few | TRBD1 | TRBJ2-5 | TRBV5-1 | TGCGCCAGCAGCTCGGGACAGGGGACAGAGACCCAGTACTTC | CASSSGQGTETQYF
. | . | TRBJ1-6 | TRBV7-9 | TGTGCCAGCAGCCGGGGGGGGGCGAGAAATTCACCCCTCCACTTT | CASSRGGARNSPLHF
. | TRBD2 | TRBJ2-1 | TRBV6-5 | TGTGCCAGCAGTTATTCTTCCGGGACTAGAGACAATGAGCAGTTCTTC | CASSYSSGTRDNEQFF
. | . | TRBJ2-7 | TRBV9 | TGTGCCAGCAGCGTAGTTCCAGATTACGAGCAGTACTTC | CASSVVPDYEQYF
. | . | TRBJ1-2 | TRBV7-2 | TGTGCCAGCAGCCCCCGGGTTGCCGGCTACACCTTC | CASSPRVAGYTF
. | . | TRBJ1-2 | TRBV28 | TGTGCCAGCAGTTGGGCATCAGGGGAAAGACGTTCGGGCTACACCTTC | CASSWASGERRSGYTF
. | TRBD1 | TRBJ2-7 | TRBV25-1 | TGTGCCAGCAGTGATTGGACAGGGACCTCCTACGAGCAGTACTTC | CASSDWTGTSYEQYF
. | . | TRBJ1-1 | TRBV5-1 | TGCGCCAGCAGGGTTGGAGGCACAGGAAACACTGAAGCTTTCTTT | CASRVGGTGNTEAFF
. | TRBD1 | TRBJ2-5 | TRBV5-4 | TGTGCCAGCAGCTTGGGGGACAGGGGAATAGAGACCCAGTACTTC | CASSLGDRGIETQYF
. | . | TRBJ2-3 | TRBV5-4 | TGTGCCAGCAGCTTAGACTCCGCTAGCACAGATACGCAGTATTTT | CASSLDSASTDTQYF
. | . | TRBJ1-6 | TRBV7-8 | TGTGCCAGCAGCTTAGTTGGTTCACCCCTCCACTTT | CASSLVGSPLHF
. | . | TRBJ2-7 | TRBV12-5 | TGTGCTAGTGGTTTGGCGGGTTTGGGCCAGACTCTATTCGCGTTAGAGCAGTACTTC | CASGLAGLGQTLFALEQYF
. | . | TRBJ2-5 | TRBV27 | TGTGCCAGCAGCCGGCGGGACTACCAAGAGACCCAGTACTTC | CASSRRDYQETQYF
medium-sized | TRBD2 | TRBJ2-3 | TRBV9 | TGTGCCAGCAGCGTAGCATTGGCTGCGGGGGGCAGCACAGATACGCAGTATTTT | CASSVALAAGGSTDTQYF
. | . | TRBJ2-7 | TRBV7-9 | TGTGCCAGCAGCTCCCGAATCGGGGGGCGGATTGCCTACGAGCAGTACTTC | CASSSRIGGRIAYEQYF
. | . | TRBJ1-6 | TRBV4-1 | TGCGCCAGCAGCCCCTCTGGGAATTCACCCCTCCACTTT | CASSPSGNSPLHF
. | TRBD1 | TRBJ1-5 | TRBV28 | TGTGCCAGCAGCACACAGGGGGCGAACAATCAGCCCCAGCATTTT | CASSTQGANNQPQHF
. | . | TRBJ2-5 | TRBV4-1 | TGCGCCAGCAGCCAAGTCTCAGGGCACGAGACCCAGTACTTC | CASSQVSGHETQYF
. | TRBD1 | TRBJ2-7 | TRBV19 | TGTGCCAGACCATCTCCGGGACAGGGTACCCTTAGCTACGAGCAGTACTTC | CARPSPGQGTLSYEQYF
. | . | TRBJ2-2 | TRBV11-2 | TGTGCCAGCCTAATATCGAGGACAGCCGGGGAGCTGTTTTTT | CASLISRTAGELFF
. | . | TRBJ2-7 | TRBV11-2 | TGTGCCAGCAGCTCGGGTGGGGGGTACGAGCAGTACTTC | CASSSGGGYEQYF
. | . | TRBJ1-4 | TRBV15 | TGTGCCACCAGCCGAGAGGCGGTGCGGGGGGACGGAAATGAAAAACTGTTTTTT | CATSREAVRGDGNEKLFF
. | . | TRBJ1-5 | TRBV5-8 | TGTGCCAGCAGCTTGGCTCGGGGGGCCGGCAATCAGCCCCAGCATTTT | CASSLARGAGNQPQHF
. | . | TRBJ2-7 | TRBV5-6 | TGTGCCAGCAGCCTGGGGACGTATACCTACGAGCAGTACTTC | CASSLGTYTYEQYF
. | . | TRBJ1-5 | TRBV5-1 | TGCGCCAGCAGCTTGGGACCGAGTAATCAGCCCCAGCATTTT | CASSLGPSNQPQHF
. | TRBD2 | TRBJ2-7 | TRBV28 | TGTGCCAGCAGTTCCGCTGGCCCACTAGCGGGGCGCTCCTACGAGCAGTACTTC | CASSSAGPLAGRSYEQYF
few | TRBD1 | TRBJ2-7 | TRBV13 | TGTGCCAGCAGGCGACAGGGGGTAGGGGAGCAGTACTTC | CASRRQGVGEQYF
few | TRBD2 | TRBJ2-5 | TRBV7-9 | TGTGCCAGCAGCCAATCGACTAGCCCTAGGGAGACCCAGTACTTC | CASSQSTSPRETQYF
. | TRBD2 | TRBJ2-2 | TRBV9 | TGTGCCAGCAGCGAGAGACTAGCGGTGAACACCGGGGAGCTGTTTTTT | CASSERLAVNTGELFF
. | TRBD1 | TRBJ1-4 | TRBV10-3 | TGTGCCATCAGTGAGACCCCGCCCCCCCACAGGGGTAAAAATGAAAAACTGTTTTTT | CAISETPPPHRGKNEKLFF
. | TRBD1 | TRBJ2-7 | TRBV2 | TGTGCCAGCAGTGAAGTTGGGACAGTCTCCTACGAGCAGTACTTC | CASSEVGTVSYEQYF
. | . | TRBJ2-7 | TRBV4-1 | TGCGCCAGCAGCCAAGATGGACGAGACAGTGCCTACGAGCAGTACTTC | CASSQDGRDSAYEQYF
. | . | TRBJ1-2 | TRBV7-9 | TGTGCCAGCAGCCTGGGAGGTGGGGATGGCTACACCTTC | CASSLGGGDGYTF
. | . | TRBJ1-2 | TRBV19 | TGTGCCAGTAGTAATCCCTTCAGCATGAACTATGGCTACACCTTC | CASSNPFSMNYGYTF
. | . | TRBJ2-7 | TRBV14 | TGTGCCAGCAGCCAGGGTGGCTACGAGCAGTACTTC | CASSQGGYEQYF
few | TRBD1 | TRBJ1-6 | TRBV5-4 | TGTGCCAGCAGCATCCGGGACAGGGTCTCACCCCTCCACTTT | CASSIRDRVSPLHF
once | TRBD1 | TRBJ2-7 | TRBV5-1 | TGCGCCAGCAGCCCCAGGGGACAGGGGGCCAAGGACGAGCAGTACTTC | CASSPRGQGAKDEQYF
. | . | TRBJ1-6 | TRBV4-3 | TGCGCCAGCAGCCAAGATGGAAGGTCGGGGAATTCACCCCTCCACTTT | CASSQDGRSGNSPLHF
few | . | TRBJ2-7 | TRBV6-6 | TGTGCCAGCAGTCCGAAGCAGGGTGAGCAGTACTTC | CASSPKQGEQYF
once | TRBD2 | TRBJ2-7 | TRBV6-6 | TGTGCCAGCAGTTACCGGGACTACCTGCCCTACGAGCAGTACTTC | CASSYRDYLPYEQYF